These T cell receptor beta chains were read from a single sample in a study of vaccination effects on CD4 cells after COVID-19. This table comes from immunoSEQ multiplex PCR, and its TCRdb copy is limited to in-frame clones, with some not included. The sample has 30,000 to 35,000 clones; 73% are singletons. Their specific antigens are unknown. The sequencing here drew on CD4+ T cells from PBMCs cultured with HCoV-OC43 spike peptides, taken before COVID-19 vaccination. These receptors originate from a human donor who received a COVID-19 vaccine. The CDR3 runs from the conserved cysteine through the conserved F or W. A D gene is named only where the DNA matches it firmly. The listing skips clone size in some rows; elsewhere it reads once, few, many or a size class.

clone_size	j_call	d_call	v_call	cdr3_nt	cdr3_aa
.	TRBJ2-3	TRBD2	TRBV9	TGTGCCAGCAGCGTTAGCGGGGGCCTTCGTAACACAGATACGCAGTATTTT	CASSVSGGLRNTDTQYF
.	TRBJ2-1	.	TRBV11-2	TGTGCCAGCAGCTTATTTAGGCCGGCCAATGAGCAGTTCTTC	CASSLFRPANEQFF
few	TRBJ2-7	.	TRBV10-2	TGCGCCAGCAGTGGGGACGCCTGGGAGCAGTACTTC	CASSGDAWEQYF
.	TRBJ2-3	.	TRBV19	TGTGCCAGTAACCAGCGGGCCGCCACAGATACGCAGTATTTT	CASNQRAATDTQYF
.	TRBJ2-2	.	TRBV5-4	TGTGCCAGCAGCTTGGGTCCGACCGGGGAGCTGTTTTTT	CASSLGPTGELFF
few	TRBJ1-6	.	TRBV2	TGTGCCAGCAGTCACCCCTCTTCTTCTTACCTCTATAATTCACCCCTCCACTTT	CASSHPSSSYLYNSPLHF
.	TRBJ2-6	TRBD2	TRBV2	TGTGCCAGCATCCATCAAATACTAGCGGCCTACTCCAGCTCCGGGGCCAACGTCCTGACTTTC	CASIHQILAAYSSSGANVLTF
.	TRBJ1-6	.	TRBV7-2	TGTGCCAGCAGCTTAGGGGCAGGGGCCCTCCACTTT	CASSLGAGALHF
.	TRBJ1-4	TRBD1	TRBV5-1	TGCGCCAGCCGGACAGGGCCTAATGAAAAACTGTTTTTT	CASRTGPNEKLFF
.	TRBJ2-3	TRBD2	TRBV10-3	TGTGCCATCAGCGCCGGGACTAGGGTCGATACGCAGTATTTT	CAISAGTRVDTQYF
.	TRBJ1-1	TRBD1	TRBV5-1	TGCGCCAGCAGCTTGGGGGCGACAGGGAGTACTGAAGCTTTCTTT	CASSLGATGSTEAFF
.	TRBJ1-5	.	TRBV19	TGTGCCAGTAGTATCCCAGGCGATCAGCCCCAGCATTTT	CASSIPGDQPQHF
.	TRBJ1-3	.	TRBV7-2	TGTGCCAGCAGCGCCAATTTGAACTCTGGAAACACCATATATTTT	CASSANLNSGNTIYF
.	TRBJ1-5	.	TRBV4-1	TGCGCCAGCAGCCAAGATTTATACTCGAAAGGAAATCAGCCCCAGCATTTT	CASSQDLYSKGNQPQHF
.	TRBJ2-3	.	TRBV12-3/TRBV12-4	TGTGCCAGCAGGGACTTAGGGGGGGGTACGCAGTATTTT	CASRDLGGGTQYF
.	TRBJ1-4	.	TRBV29-1	TGCAGCGTTGAGCAGTGGGCGGGGAATCGAGAAAAACTGTTTTTT	CSVEQWAGNREKLFF
few	TRBJ1-1	.	TRBV3-1/TRBV3-2	TGTGCCAGCAGGACGATGGTGAACACTGAAGCTTTCTTT	CASRTMVNTEAFF
.	TRBJ2-1	.	TRBV30	TGTGCCTGGAGTGTACGTGAGAGGGGGTTCTACAATGAGCAGTTCTTC	CAWSVRERGFYNEQFF
.	TRBJ2-3	TRBD1	TRBV27	TGTGCCAGCAGTTCGGACAACAGGGGCGCGCAGTATTTT	CASSSDNRGAQYF
.	TRBJ1-2	.	TRBV9	TGTGCCAGCAGTCGTGGGGGGCGGGATAACTATGGCTACACCTTC	CASSRGGRDNYGYTF